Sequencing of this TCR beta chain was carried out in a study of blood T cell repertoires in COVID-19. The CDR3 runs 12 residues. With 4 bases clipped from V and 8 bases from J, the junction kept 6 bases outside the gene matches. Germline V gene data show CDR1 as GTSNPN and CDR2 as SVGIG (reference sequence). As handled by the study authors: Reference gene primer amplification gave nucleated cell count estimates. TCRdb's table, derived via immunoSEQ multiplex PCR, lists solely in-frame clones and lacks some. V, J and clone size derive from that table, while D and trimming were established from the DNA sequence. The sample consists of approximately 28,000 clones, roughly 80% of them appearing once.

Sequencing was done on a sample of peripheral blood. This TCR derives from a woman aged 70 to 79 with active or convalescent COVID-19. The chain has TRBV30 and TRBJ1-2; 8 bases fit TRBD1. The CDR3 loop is CAWTQGARGYTF. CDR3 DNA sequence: TGTGCCTGGACTCAGGGGGCAAGGGGCTACACCTTC.